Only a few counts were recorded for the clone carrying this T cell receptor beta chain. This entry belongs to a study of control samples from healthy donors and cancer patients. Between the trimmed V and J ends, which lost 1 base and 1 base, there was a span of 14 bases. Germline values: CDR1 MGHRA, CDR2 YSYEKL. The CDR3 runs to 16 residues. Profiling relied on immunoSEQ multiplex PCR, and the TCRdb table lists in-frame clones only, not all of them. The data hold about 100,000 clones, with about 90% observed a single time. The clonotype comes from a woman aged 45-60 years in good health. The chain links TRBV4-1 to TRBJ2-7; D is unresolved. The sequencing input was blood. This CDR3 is CASSQALTTLSYEQYF. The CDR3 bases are TGCGCCAGCAGCCAAGCCCTGACCACCTTATCCTACGAGCAGTACTTC.